Below are 25 T cell receptor beta chains sequenced from a single sample in a study of CD8 T cells in Susac syndrome. RNA amounts of about 0.5 to 1 ug underwent reverse transcription with random hexamers. MiXCR was run by TCRdb on the immunoSEQ multiplex PCR reads, yielding one entry per CDR3 protein. The profile shows under 80,000 distinct CDR3 sequences, about 94% of them singletons. Sequenced input: CD8+ T cells from PBMCs. The receptors originated from a human donor with multiple sclerosis.

This clonotype has just one count. J is TRBJ1-5 and V is TRBV9; 7 bases are a match to TRBD1. V dropped 0 bases and J dropped 7; count of bases not matched to a gene: 7. The CDR3 has 15 amino acids. Germline loops: CDR1 SGDLS, CDR2 YYNGEE. This CDR3 reads CASSVDTGAGQPQHF. For the CDR3, the DNA is TGTGCCAGCAGCGTAGACACAGGGGCAGGGCAGCCCCAGCATTTT.

The V call is TRBV29-1, the J call TRBJ1-3; TRBD1 might be the D (5 bases). Germline V lookup: CDR1 SQVTM, CDR2 ANQGSEA. The V end lost 6 bases, the J end lost 6 bases, and 9 bases lay between the germline ends. The CDR3 runs to 11 residues. The CDR3 coding sequence is TGCAGCGTAAGGGGCGAAAACACCATATATTTT. This translates into CSVRGENTIYF.

The rearrangement links TRBV12-3 or TRBV12-4 to TRBJ2-7, with D perhaps TRBD1 or TRBD2 (6 bases each). The germline V and J ends were trimmed by 6 bases and 6 bases, with 12 bases remaining between them. The CDR3 is 12 amino acids. CDR3 DNA sequence: TGTGCCAGCAGCCAAGGGGGGAGCGAGCAGTACTTC. Encoded protein: CASSQGGSEQYF.

The chain is built from TRBV5-4 and TRBJ1-1; D remains unclear. CDR3 length: 16 amino acids. Germline CDR1 is SGHNT and CDR2 is YYREEE (reference sequence). Trimming removed 0 bases from V and 2 bases from J, with 14 bases in between. The DNA for the CDR3 is TGTGCCAGCAGCTTGGCCTTGAGGTCTCCAAACACTGAAGCTTTCTTT. Translation gives CASSLALRSPNTEAFF.

The chain joins TRBV7-9 to TRBJ2-7; TRBD1 is a possible D gene (6 bases). The CDR3 length is 15 residues. V lost 1 base to trimming and J lost 0 bases, with 10 bases between them. Germline CDR1 SEHNR, CDR2 FQNEAQ (reference sequence). The CDR3 coding sequence is TGTGCCAGCAGCTTAGGCCCAGGGGACTCCTACGAGCAGTACTTC. Amino acids: CASSLGPGDSYEQYF.

The chain carries TRBV10-2 and TRBJ2-2; 11 bases are a match to TRBD2. The germline V gene encodes CDR1 WSHSY and CDR2 SAAADI. J was trimmed by 5 bases and V by 7 bases; bases with no gene match: 6. This CDR3 is 15 amino acids long. The CDR3 here is CASNPTSGATGELFF. The CDR3 DNA is TGCGCCAGCAACCCGACTAGCGGGGCAACCGGGGAGCTGTTTTTT.

The V gene is TRBV5-1, the J gene TRBJ2-5, with 10 bases lining up with TRBD2. The ends lost 2 bases at V and 5 bases at J; junction bases unmatched: 15. The CDR3 loop spans 18 amino acids. In germline, CDR1 is SGHRS, CDR2 YFSETQ. The CDR3 region is CASSFTLASGRYDETQYF. In DNA, the CDR3 is TGCGCCAGCAGCTTCACCCTCGCTAGCGGGAGATATGACGAGACCCAGTACTTC.

This rearrangement joins TRBV6-1 to TRBJ2-2, with D perhaps being TRBD1 or TRBD2 (5 bases each). Germline V gives CDR1 MNHNS, CDR2 SASEGT. This CDR3 is built from 16 residues. V lost 6 bases and J lost 0, with 14 bases in between. The CDR3 region is CASSLAGDANTGELFF. The DNA of the CDR3 is TGTGCCAGCAGCCTAGCCGGGGACGCGAACACCGGGGAGCTGTTTTTT.

The chain combines TRBV27 with TRBJ2-7, with D perhaps TRBD2 (6 bases). The CDR3 is made up of 15 amino acids. V gave up 4 bases and J gave up 5 bases, with 18 bases separating them. Per germline, CDR1 MNHEY and CDR2 SMNVEV (reference sequence). Here the CDR3 reads CASSSLGGAWDEQYF. Written as DNA, the CDR3 is TGTGCCAGCAGTTCCCTTGGCGGGGCCTGGGACGAGCAGTACTTC.

This clonotype was seen only once. The genes are TRBV10-3 and TRBJ2-2; D uncertain. The CDR3 is 15 amino acids. Trimming pared 3 bases from V and 0 bases from J, leaving 8 bases between. CDR1 is ENHRY, CDR2 SYGVKD, per germline. This CDR3 is CAISEVAPNTGELFF. The CDR3 coding sequence is TGTGCCATCAGTGAAGTGGCACCGAACACCGGGGAGCTGTTTTTT.

V gene TRBV5-4 combines with J gene TRBJ2-7, with D possibly matching TRBD1 (6 bases). CDR1 and CDR2 from the germline V gene are SGHNT and YYREEE (reference sequence). The CDR3 length is 14 residues. Trimming removed 4 bases at V and 5 bases at J, with 16 bases between. The CDR3 DNA sequence: TGTGCCAGCAGCCCGACAGGTTACGCGGACGAGCAGTACTTC. It is translated as CASSPTGYADEQYF.

The chain couples TRBV2 to TRBJ1-2; D ambiguous. The germline gives CDR1 SNHLY, CDR2 FYNNEI. This CDR3 is built from 13 residues. The V and J ends lost 6 bases and 5 bases respectively, with 13 bases between them. The CDR3 nucleotides read TGTGCCAGCAGGTCTGAGGCGGCTTATGGCTACACCTTC. Translated, it gives CASRSEAAYGYTF.

The rearrangement uses TRBV6-5 and TRBJ2-7; D possibly uses TRBD1 or TRBD2 (5 bases each). Trimming left V 3 bases short and J 3 bases short, with 9 bases between. There are 13 residues in the CDR3. Looked up from germline, CDR1 is MNHEY and CDR2 is SVGAGI. The CDR3 protein is CASSYGTFYEQYF. DNA of the CDR3: TGTGCCAGCAGTTATGGGACCTTCTACGAGCAGTACTTC.

This clonotype appeared once. This rearrangement joins TRBV27 to TRBJ2-7, with 13 nucleotides matching TRBD2. Germline V lookup: CDR1 MNHEY, CDR2 SMNVEV (reference sequence). CDR3 length equals 15 residues. V trimming: 5 bases; J trimming: 5 bases; junction bases outside the gene matches: 6. This CDR3 reads CASSPGTSGENEQYF. The CDR3 coding sequence is TGTGCCAGCAGTCCAGGGACTAGCGGGGAAAACGAGCAGTACTTC.

The J gene is TRBJ2-7, the V gene TRBV7-8; the match to TRBD1 covers 8 bases. CDR1 is SGHVS and CDR2 is FQNEAQ in the germline V gene. V lost 0 bases to trimming and J lost 12 bases; unmatched junction nucleotides: 7. The CDR3 totals 13 residues. The DNA for the CDR3 is TGTGCCAGCAGCTTAGCCAGGGGACAGGCCCCGTACTTC. This sequence encodes CASSLARGQAPYF.

The chain couples TRBV20-1 to TRBJ1-2; 9 bases align to TRBD1. CDR3 size: 15 residues. Per the germline V gene, CDR1 is DFQATT and CDR2 is SNEGSKA (reference sequence). V shed 5 bases, J shed 5 bases, and the junction held 12 bases outside the gene matches. The CDR3 loop is CSARVPGQGGYGYTF. DNA of the CDR3: TGCAGTGCTCGGGTCCCGGGACAGGGTGGGTATGGCTACACCTTC.

The chain joins TRBV4-3 to TRBJ2-1; tentatively, D is TRBD2 (5 bases). The CDR3 covers 14 residues. The germline V gene has CDR1 LGHNA and CDR2 YSLEER. Trimming cost V 0 bases and J 8 bases, with 11 bases left between them. Here the CDR3 DNA reads TGCGCCAGCAGCCAAGATGCGGGTCGTGATGAGCAGTTCTTC. Translated: CASSQDAGRDEQFF.

This clonotype was counted between two and nine times. V and J are TRBV12-3 or TRBV12-4 and TRBJ2-7; TRBD1 aligns across 7 bases. This CDR3 region has 13 residues. V lost 7 bases, J lost 4 bases, and 7 bases stayed unmatched. The CDR3 DNA follows: TGTGCCAGCACCCCGCCGACAGGGTACGAGCAGTACTTC. The encoded protein is CASTPPTGYEQYF.

This chain joins TRBV29-1 and TRBJ1-1; D uncertain. The germline V gene encodes CDR1 SQVTM and CDR2 ANQGSEA. V dropped 6 bases and J dropped 1 base, with 6 bases sitting between them. This CDR3 contains 11 residues. Here the CDR3 DNA reads TGCAGCGTCCTCAGGAACACTGAAGCTTTCTTT. This gives the protein CSVLRNTEAFF.

The chain is built from TRBV5-8 and TRBJ2-7; no clear D. Per the germline V gene, CDR1 is SGHTS and CDR2 is YDEGEE. V gave up 1 base and J gave up 1 base, with 15 bases separating them. The CDR3 length is 16 residues. In nucleotides, the CDR3 is TGTGCCAGCAGCTTGTGGAAGTCAGAATTATCCTACGAGCAGTACTTC. Encoded protein: CASSLWKSELSYEQYF.

The V gene is TRBV6-6, the J gene TRBJ1-2, with unresolved D. CDR3 length equals 16 residues. Germline V gene lookup returns CDR1 MNHNY and CDR2 SVGAGI (reference sequence). Trimming stripped 6 bases from V and 2 bases from J, with 19 bases between. In DNA, the CDR3 is TGTGCCAGCAGGGAGAGGCTCGGCGAATACAACTATGGCTACACCTTC. It yields the protein CASRERLGEYNYGYTF.

The rearrangement links TRBV6-5 to TRBJ1-2; D uncertain. The ends were cut back, 5 bases at V and 2 bases at J, with 12 bases in the middle. The CDR3 covers 14 residues. Germline lookup yields CDR1 MNHEY and CDR2 SVGAGI. DNA for the CDR3: TGTGCCAGCAGTGACAACGGGTACAACTATGGCTACACCTTC. This encodes CASSDNGYNYGYTF.

This clonotype was seen once. The chain recombines TRBV19 with TRBJ1-4; D is possibly TRBD1 (6 bases). Germline V lookup: CDR1 LNHDA, CDR2 SQIVND (reference sequence). This CDR3 is 15 amino acids long. Between the trimmed V and J ends, which lost 6 bases and 7 bases, there was a span of 18 bases. CDR3 amino acids: CASSLQGRNGEKLFF. The CDR3 DNA sequence: TGTGCCAGTAGCCTACAGGGAAGGAATGGTGAAAAACTGTTTTTT. Variable domain in full (rest from reference TRBV19 and TRBJ1-4): DGGITQSPKYLFRKEGQNVTLSCEQNLNHDAMYWYRQDPGQGLRLIYYSQIVNDFQKGDIAEGYSVSREKKESFPLTVTSAQKNPTAFYLCASSLQGRNGEKLFFGSGTQLSVL.

The J gene is TRBJ2-2, the V gene TRBV6-1; D call uncertain. V was clipped by 2 bases and J by 7 bases, with 14 bases between them. Germline V gene lookup returns CDR1 MNHNS and CDR2 SASEGT. This CDR3 spans 15 amino acids. CDR3 loop: CASSEWSSYSGELFF. The CDR3 DNA sequence: TGTGCCAGCAGTGAATGGAGCTCTTATAGCGGGGAGCTGTTTTTT.

CDR3 residues: CASKDREGQFGELFF. The CDR3 bases are TGCGCCAGCAAGGATCGGGAAGGACAGTTCGGGGAGCTGTTTTTT. This chain uses TRBV5-1 with TRBJ2-2; D perhaps matches TRBD1 (6 bases). Per germline, CDR1 SGHRS and CDR2 YFSETQ. CDR3 length equals 15 residues. Trimming left V 6 bases short and J 7 bases short, with 19 bases between.